Listed below are T cell receptor beta chains from one sample, sequenced in a study of cytomegalovirus exposure and HLA in healthy donors. Clones were sequenced by immunoSEQ multiplex PCR, and TCRdb holds only the in-frame ones, with some missing. The sample includes 300,000 to 450,000 clones, roughly 90% seen only once; the top ten take 0.83%. What was sequenced was PBMCs. These receptors came from a woman aged 18-29 years in good health and CMV-seronegative. The CDR3 runs from the conserved cysteine through the conserved F or W. Each record gives: D gene, J gene, V gene, clone size, CDR3 protein, CDR3 DNA. A D gene is named only where the DNA matches it firmly. Some rows have no size entry. The others give once, few or many, or a class for an expanded clone.

d_gene: TRBD1
j_gene: TRBJ1-2
v_gene: TRBV28
abundance: once
CDR3aa: CASSLTGVNYGYTF
CDR3nt: TGTGCCAGCAGTTTGACAGGGGTAAACTATGGCTACACCTTC

d_gene: TRBD1
j_gene: TRBJ1-2
v_gene: TRBV27
abundance: NA
CDR3aa: CASRLQGIFYGYTF
CDR3nt: TGTGCCAGCAGGTTACAGGGGATCTTCTATGGCTACACCTTC

d_gene: NA
j_gene: TRBJ1-3
v_gene: TRBV7-6
abundance: NA
CDR3aa: CASSSPLSGSSGNTIYF
CDR3nt: TGTGCCAGCAGCTCTCCGCTATCCGGGAGCTCTGGAAACACCATATATTTT

d_gene: TRBD1
j_gene: TRBJ1-2
v_gene: TRBV28
abundance: NA
CDR3aa: CASSAPRDSSSGYGYTF
CDR3nt: TGTGCCAGCAGTGCCCCAAGGGACAGCTCCTCAGGTTATGGCTACACCTTC

d_gene: TRBD1
j_gene: TRBJ1-2
v_gene: TRBV30
abundance: NA
CDR3aa: CAWSVQGGGYTF
CDR3nt: TGTGCCTGGAGTGTGCAGGGGGGTGGCTACACCTTC

d_gene: TRBD1
j_gene: TRBJ2-7
v_gene: TRBV10-3
abundance: NA
CDR3aa: CAIGSPGQVYEQYF
CDR3nt: TGTGCCATCGGGTCTCCGGGACAGGTCTACGAGCAGTACTTC

d_gene: TRBD1
j_gene: TRBJ1-2
v_gene: TRBV27
abundance: NA
CDR3aa: CASSLSQGAEGYTF
CDR3nt: TGTGCCAGCAGTTTATCCCAGGGGGCGGAGGGCTACACCTTC

d_gene: TRBD2
j_gene: TRBJ2-1
v_gene: TRBV27
abundance: NA
CDR3aa: CASSLDGRGGEQFF
CDR3nt: TGTGCCAGCAGTTTAGACGGGCGGGGGGGTGAGCAGTTCTTC

d_gene: TRBD1
j_gene: TRBJ1-5
v_gene: TRBV19
abundance: NA
CDR3aa: CASSRGQGVNQPQHF
CDR3nt: TGTGCCAGTAGTAGGGGACAGGGGGTAAATCAGCCCCAGCATTTT

d_gene: NA
j_gene: TRBJ2-7
v_gene: TRBV10-3
abundance: NA
CDR3aa: CAISEPMAGTYEQYF
CDR3nt: TGTGCCATCAGTGAGCCTATGGCAGGGACCTACGAGCAGTACTTC

d_gene: TRBD1
j_gene: TRBJ1-5
v_gene: TRBV28
abundance: NA
CDR3aa: CASSYRGPIQPQHF
CDR3nt: TGTGCCAGCAGTTACAGGGGGCCGATTCAGCCCCAGCATTTT

d_gene: TRBD2
j_gene: TRBJ2-1
v_gene: TRBV27
abundance: NA
CDR3aa: CASSSLASYNEQFF
CDR3nt: TGTGCCAGCAGTTCACTAGCGTCTTACAATGAGCAGTTCTTC

d_gene: TRBD2
j_gene: TRBJ2-3
v_gene: TRBV11-2
abundance: NA
CDR3aa: CASSSGLAGGGDTQYF
CDR3nt: TGTGCCAGCAGCTCGGGACTAGCGGGGGGAGGTGATACGCAGTATTTT

d_gene: TRBD1
j_gene: TRBJ2-3
v_gene: TRBV5-4
abundance: NA
CDR3aa: CASSSSTGTGTDTQYF
CDR3nt: TGTGCCAGCAGCTCCTCTACAGGGACAGGGACAGATACGCAGTATTTT

d_gene: TRBD1
j_gene: TRBJ1-1
v_gene: TRBV28
abundance: NA
CDR3aa: CASSLRTGGKRGTEAFF
CDR3nt: TGTGCCAGCAGCCTCAGGACAGGGGGGAAAAGAGGAACTGAAGCTTTCTTT

d_gene: NA
j_gene: TRBJ1-2
v_gene: TRBV4-1
abundance: NA
CDR3aa: CASSQPGTRQGYTF
CDR3nt: TGCGCCAGCAGCCAACCCGGGACTCGGCAGGGCTACACCTTC

d_gene: TRBD2
j_gene: TRBJ2-5
v_gene: TRBV19
abundance: NA
CDR3aa: CATATSRSTETQYF
CDR3nt: TGTGCCACCGCGACTAGCCGGAGTACGGAGACCCAGTACTTC

d_gene: NA
j_gene: TRBJ1-2
v_gene: TRBV5-5
abundance: few
CDR3aa: CASSLDGALYYGYTF
CDR3nt: TGTGCCAGCAGCTTGGATGGGGCGTTATACTATGGCTACACCTTC

d_gene: TRBD1
j_gene: TRBJ2-5
v_gene: TRBV19
abundance: NA
CDR3aa: CASSTDRGLAKETQYF
CDR3nt: TGTGCCAGTAGTACGGACAGGGGGTTGGCTAAAGAGACCCAGTACTTC

d_gene: TRBD1
j_gene: TRBJ1-1
v_gene: TRBV30
abundance: NA
CDR3aa: CACKQGWATEAFF
CDR3nt: TGTGCCTGCAAACAGGGGTGGGCCACTGAAGCTTTCTTT

d_gene: TRBD2
j_gene: TRBJ2-1
v_gene: TRBV27
abundance: NA
CDR3aa: CASSGGRVNEQFF
CDR3nt: TGTGCCAGCAGTGGCGGGAGGGTAAATGAGCAGTTCTTC

d_gene: TRBD2
j_gene: TRBJ2-7
v_gene: TRBV7-2
abundance: NA
CDR3aa: CASSLDGRSPGGQYF
CDR3nt: TGTGCCAGCAGCTTAGATGGGCGATCTCCGGGGGGGCAGTACTTC

d_gene: NA
j_gene: TRBJ2-7
v_gene: TRBV5-4
abundance: NA
CDR3aa: CASSLGGPGGDEQYF
CDR3nt: TGTGCCAGCAGCCTCGGGGGTCCGGGGGGCGACGAGCAGTACTTC

d_gene: NA
j_gene: TRBJ1-5
v_gene: TRBV6-6
abundance: NA
CDR3aa: CASSSGPEAQPQHF
CDR3nt: TGTGCCAGCAGTTCAGGCCCGGAGGCGCAGCCCCAGCATTTT

d_gene: NA
j_gene: TRBJ1-5
v_gene: TRBV5-5
abundance: NA
CDR3aa: CASSLGPVSDQPQHF
CDR3nt: TGTGCCAGCAGCTTGGGTCCTGTGTCCGATCAGCCCCAGCATTTT

d_gene: TRBD1
j_gene: TRBJ1-6
v_gene: TRBV4-1
abundance: NA
CDR3aa: CASSQVQGTGGDNSPLHF
CDR3nt: TGCGCCAGCAGCCAAGTTCAAGGGACAGGGGGCGATAATTCACCCCTCCACTTT

d_gene: NA
j_gene: TRBJ2-6
v_gene: TRBV11-3
abundance: NA
CDR3aa: CASSTGHFTGANVLTF
CDR3nt: TGTGCCAGCAGCACCGGACATTTTACTGGGGCCAACGTCCTGACTTTC

d_gene: TRBD2
j_gene: TRBJ2-1
v_gene: TRBV5-1
abundance: NA
CDR3aa: CASSRGPGTSGRNEQFF
CDR3nt: TGCGCCAGCAGCCGAGGACCCGGGACTAGCGGGAGAAATGAGCAGTTCTTC

d_gene: NA
j_gene: TRBJ2-7
v_gene: TRBV4-1
abundance: NA
CDR3aa: CASSQDSAGANYEQYF
CDR3nt: TGCGCCAGCAGCCAAGATTCCGCAGGGGCAAACTACGAGCAGTACTTC

d_gene: TRBD1
j_gene: TRBJ2-5
v_gene: TRBV28
abundance: NA
CDR3aa: CASSLGQGKYF
CDR3nt: TGTGCCAGCAGTCTCGGACAGGGAAAGTACTTC

d_gene: NA
j_gene: TRBJ2-7
v_gene: TRBV2
abundance: NA
CDR3aa: CASSPREKAYEQYF
CDR3nt: TGTGCCAGCAGTCCTCGGGAGAAAGCCTACGAGCAGTACTTC

d_gene: NA
j_gene: TRBJ1-3
v_gene: TRBV6-1
abundance: NA
CDR3aa: CASSEQGNTIYF
CDR3nt: TGTGCCAGCAGTGAACAGGGAAACACCATATATTTT

d_gene: NA
j_gene: TRBJ2-7
v_gene: TRBV6-1
abundance: NA
CDR3aa: CASSEGGLSYEQYF
CDR3nt: TGTGCCAGCAGTGAAGGCGGCCTCTCCTACGAGCAGTACTTC

d_gene: TRBD1
j_gene: TRBJ2-3
v_gene: TRBV29-1
abundance: NA
CDR3aa: CSVGGQLASTDTQYF
CDR3nt: TGCAGCGTTGGGGGACAGTTAGCTAGCACAGATACGCAGTATTTT

d_gene: NA
j_gene: TRBJ2-3
v_gene: TRBV5-1
abundance: NA
CDR3aa: CASSLVGRGAPTDTQYF
CDR3nt: TGCGCCAGCAGCTTGGTAGGAAGGGGCGCCCCCACAGATACGCAGTATTTT

d_gene: TRBD1
j_gene: TRBJ1-2
v_gene: TRBV6-1
abundance: NA
CDR3aa: CASSSGTGGMDGYTF
CDR3nt: TGTGCCAGCAGTTCAGGGACAGGGGGAATGGATGGCTACACCTTC

d_gene: NA
j_gene: TRBJ2-7
v_gene: TRBV5-1
abundance: NA
CDR3aa: CASSLGQGGYEQYF
CDR3nt: TGCGCCAGCAGCTTGGGGCAGGGTGGGTACGAGCAGTACTTC

d_gene: TRBD1
j_gene: TRBJ1-2
v_gene: TRBV7-9
abundance: NA
CDR3aa: CASSGTGYNYGYTF
CDR3nt: TGTGCCAGCAGTGGGACAGGTTATAACTATGGCTACACCTTC

d_gene: TRBD1
j_gene: TRBJ1-5
v_gene: TRBV28
abundance: NA
CDR3aa: CASSKSLGTGRARDQHF
CDR3nt: TGTGCCAGCAGTAAGTCCCTTGGGACAGGGAGAGCCAGAGACCAGCATTTT

d_gene: TRBD1
j_gene: TRBJ1-1
v_gene: TRBV7-9
abundance: NA
CDR3aa: CASSLISGQGATEAFF
CDR3nt: TGTGCCAGCAGCTTAATCTCCGGGCAGGGGGCAACTGAAGCTTTCTTT

d_gene: TRBD1
j_gene: TRBJ1-5
v_gene: TRBV27
abundance: NA
CDR3aa: CASTPTGGSNQPQHF
CDR3nt: TGTGCCAGCACCCCAACAGGGGGGAGCAATCAGCCCCAGCATTTT

d_gene: NA
j_gene: TRBJ2-3
v_gene: TRBV5-6
abundance: NA
CDR3aa: CASSPGGATQYF
CDR3nt: TGTGCCAGCAGCCCCGGGGGAGCTACGCAGTATTTT

d_gene: TRBD1
j_gene: TRBJ2-2
v_gene: TRBV5-1
abundance: NA
CDR3aa: CASSLPGQATTGELFF
CDR3nt: TGCGCCAGCAGCTTGCCGGGACAGGCAACGACCGGGGAGCTGTTTTTT

d_gene: NA
j_gene: TRBJ2-5
v_gene: TRBV20-1
abundance: once
CDR3aa: CSASTVETQYF
CDR3nt: TGCAGTGCTAGTACTGTAGAGACCCAGTACTTC

d_gene: TRBD2
j_gene: TRBJ2-1
v_gene: TRBV18
abundance: NA
CDR3aa: CASSPVRAGGGSYNEQFF
CDR3nt: TGTGCCAGCTCACCGGTTCGAGCGGGAGGCGGCTCCTACAATGAGCAGTTCTTC

d_gene: NA
j_gene: TRBJ2-3
v_gene: TRBV9
abundance: NA
CDR3aa: CASSAGDYRTTDTQYF
CDR3nt: TGTGCCAGCAGCGCTGGAGACTACCGGACCACAGATACGCAGTATTTT

d_gene: NA
j_gene: TRBJ1-4
v_gene: TRBV2
abundance: NA
CDR3aa: CASSVMRKGHEKLFF
CDR3nt: TGTGCCAGCAGTGTTATGAGGAAGGGACACGAAAAACTGTTTTTT

d_gene: NA
j_gene: TRBJ2-2
v_gene: TRBV27
abundance: NA
CDR3aa: CASSLNQVSGAGELFF
CDR3nt: TGTGCCAGCAGCCTGAACCAAGTTAGCGGCGCCGGGGAGCTGTTTTTT

d_gene: TRBD2
j_gene: TRBJ2-1
v_gene: TRBV27
abundance: NA
CDR3aa: CASRPSSGSYNEQFF
CDR3nt: TGTGCCAGCAGGCCGTCTAGCGGTAGTTACAATGAGCAGTTCTTC

d_gene: NA
j_gene: TRBJ1-2
v_gene: TRBV18
abundance: NA
CDR3aa: CASSTDTLGYGYTF
CDR3nt: TGTGCCAGCTCAACCGACACTTTGGGCTATGGCTACACCTTC

d_gene: TRBD1
j_gene: TRBJ1-1
v_gene: TRBV27
abundance: NA
CDR3aa: CASSIGQANAEAFF
CDR3nt: TGTGCCAGCAGTATAGGACAGGCTAACGCTGAAGCTTTCTTT

d_gene: NA
j_gene: TRBJ2-4
v_gene: TRBV15
abundance: NA
CDR3aa: CATSRGVESKNIQYF
CDR3nt: TGTGCCACCAGCAGGGGAGTTGAGTCCAAAAACATTCAGTACTTC

d_gene: TRBD1
j_gene: TRBJ2-5
v_gene: TRBV28
abundance: NA
CDR3aa: CASSHNDRGLVETQYF
CDR3nt: TGTGCCAGCAGTCATAACGACAGGGGGCTGGTAGAGACCCAGTACTTC

d_gene: TRBD1
j_gene: TRBJ2-7
v_gene: TRBV10-2
abundance: NA
CDR3aa: CASSSWDRGYLEQYF
CDR3nt: TGCGCCAGCAGTTCCTGGGACAGGGGGTATCTCGAGCAGTACTTC